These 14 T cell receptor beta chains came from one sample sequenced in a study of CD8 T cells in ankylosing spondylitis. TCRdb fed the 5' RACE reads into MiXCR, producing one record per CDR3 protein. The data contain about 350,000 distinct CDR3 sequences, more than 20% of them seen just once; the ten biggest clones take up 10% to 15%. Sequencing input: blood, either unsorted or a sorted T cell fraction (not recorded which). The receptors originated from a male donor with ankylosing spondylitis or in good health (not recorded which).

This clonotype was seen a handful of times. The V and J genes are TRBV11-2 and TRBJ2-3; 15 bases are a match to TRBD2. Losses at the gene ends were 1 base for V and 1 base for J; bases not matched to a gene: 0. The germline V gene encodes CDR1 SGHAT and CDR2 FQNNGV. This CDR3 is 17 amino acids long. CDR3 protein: CASSLGTSGGGTDTQYF. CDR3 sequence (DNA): TGTGCCAGCAGCTTAGGGACTAGCGGGGGGGGCACAGATACGCAGTATTTT.

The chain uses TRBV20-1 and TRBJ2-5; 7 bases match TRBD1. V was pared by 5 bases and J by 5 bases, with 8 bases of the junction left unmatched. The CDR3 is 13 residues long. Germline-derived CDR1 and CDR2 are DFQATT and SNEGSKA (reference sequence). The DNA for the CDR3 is TGCAGTGCTTTCAACAGGGGCTTGGAGACCCAGTACTTC. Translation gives CSAFNRGLETQYF.

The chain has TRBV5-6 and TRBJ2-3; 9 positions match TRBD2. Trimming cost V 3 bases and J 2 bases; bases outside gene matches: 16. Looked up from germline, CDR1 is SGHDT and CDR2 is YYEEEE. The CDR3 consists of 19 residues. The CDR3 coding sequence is TGTGCCAGCAGCTCCTCTCCCTCTAAACTAGCGGGCTTCACAGATACGCAGTATTTT. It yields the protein CASSSSPSKLAGFTDTQYF.

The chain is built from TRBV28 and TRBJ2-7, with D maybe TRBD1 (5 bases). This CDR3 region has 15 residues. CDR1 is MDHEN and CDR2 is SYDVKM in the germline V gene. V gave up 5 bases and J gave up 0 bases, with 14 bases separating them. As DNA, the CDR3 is TGTGCCAGCAGTCCATCATCACAGGCCTCCTACGAGCAGTACTTC. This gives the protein CASSPSSQASYEQYF.

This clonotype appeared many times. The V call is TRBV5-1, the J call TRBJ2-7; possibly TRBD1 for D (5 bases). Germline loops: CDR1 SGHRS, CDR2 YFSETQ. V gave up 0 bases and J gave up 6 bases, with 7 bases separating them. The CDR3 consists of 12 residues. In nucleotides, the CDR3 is TGCGCCAGCAGCTTGGAAGGGGTCGAGCAGTACTTC. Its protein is CASSLEGVEQYF.

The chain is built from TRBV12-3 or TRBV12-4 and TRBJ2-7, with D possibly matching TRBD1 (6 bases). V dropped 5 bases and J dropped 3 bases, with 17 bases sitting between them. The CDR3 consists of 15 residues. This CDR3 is CASSHPQEGGYEQYF. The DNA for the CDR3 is TGTGCCAGCAGTCACCCCCAGGAAGGGGGCTACGAGCAGTACTTC.

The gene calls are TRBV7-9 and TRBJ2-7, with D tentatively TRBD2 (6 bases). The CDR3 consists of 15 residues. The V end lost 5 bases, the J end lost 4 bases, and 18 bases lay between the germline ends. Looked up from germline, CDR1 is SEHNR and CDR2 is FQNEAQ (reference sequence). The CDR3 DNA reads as TGTGCCAGCAGCATACAAGCGGACTACAAATACGAGCAGTACTTC. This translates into CASSIQADYKYEQYF. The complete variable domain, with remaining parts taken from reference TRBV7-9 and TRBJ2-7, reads DTGVSQNPRHKITKRGQNVTFRCDPISEHNRLYWYRQTLGQGPEFLTYFQNEAQLEKSRLLSDRFSAERPKGSFSTLEIQRTEQGDSAMYLCASSIQADYKYEQYFGPGTRLTVT.

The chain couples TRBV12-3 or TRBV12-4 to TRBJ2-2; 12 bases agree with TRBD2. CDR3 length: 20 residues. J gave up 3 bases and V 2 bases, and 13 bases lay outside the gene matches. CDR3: CASSLIPSGGARGYTGELFF. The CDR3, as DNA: TGTGCCAGCAGTTTAATCCCTAGCGGGGGGGCCAGGGGTTACACCGGGGAGCTGTTTTTT.

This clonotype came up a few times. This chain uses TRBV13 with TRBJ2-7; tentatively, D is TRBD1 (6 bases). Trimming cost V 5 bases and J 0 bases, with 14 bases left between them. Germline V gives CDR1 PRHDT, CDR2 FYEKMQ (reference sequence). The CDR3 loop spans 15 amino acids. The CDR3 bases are TGTGCCAGCAGCACCCGACAGGCGAGCTCCTACGAGCAGTACTTC. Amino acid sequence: CASSTRQASSYEQYF.

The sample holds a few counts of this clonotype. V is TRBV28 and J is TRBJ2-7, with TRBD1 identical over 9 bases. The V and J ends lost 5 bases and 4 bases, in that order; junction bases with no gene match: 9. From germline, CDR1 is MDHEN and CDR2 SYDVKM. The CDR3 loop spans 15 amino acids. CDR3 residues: CASSLLRDREYEQYF. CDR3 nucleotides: TGTGCCAGCAGTCTCCTCCGGGACAGGGAATACGAGCAGTACTTC.

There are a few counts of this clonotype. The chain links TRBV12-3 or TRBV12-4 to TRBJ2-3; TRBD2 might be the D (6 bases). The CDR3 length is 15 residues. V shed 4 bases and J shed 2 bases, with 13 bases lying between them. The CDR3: CASSSGPGVTDTQYF. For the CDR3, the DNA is TGTGCCAGCAGTTCCGGGCCGGGGGTCACAGATACGCAGTATTTT.

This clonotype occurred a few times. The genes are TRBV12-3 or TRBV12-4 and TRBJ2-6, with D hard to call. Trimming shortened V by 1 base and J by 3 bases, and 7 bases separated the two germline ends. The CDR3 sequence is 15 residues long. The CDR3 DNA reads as TGTGCCAGCAGTTTAGGAGGCGGTGGGGCCAACGTCCTGACTTTC. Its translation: CASSLGGGGANVLTF.

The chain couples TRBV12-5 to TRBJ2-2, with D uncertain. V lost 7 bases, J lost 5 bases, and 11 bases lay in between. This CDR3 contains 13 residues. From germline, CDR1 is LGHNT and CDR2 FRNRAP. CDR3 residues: CASASIGTGELFF. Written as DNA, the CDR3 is TGTGCTAGTGCCTCAATTGGTACCGGGGAGCTGTTTTTT.

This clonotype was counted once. CDR3 protein: CASSLMSVAEDTQYF. The CDR3 bases are TGTGCCAGCAGCTTGATGTCGGTCGCCGAGGATACGCAGTATTTT. J is TRBJ2-3 and V is TRBV7-9; D is unresolved. This CDR3 region has 15 residues. Germline CDR1 SEHNR, CDR2 FQNEAQ (reference sequence). The V gene lost 3 bases and the J gene lost 6 bases, with 16 bases spanning the gap.